The 18 T cell receptor beta chains in this list originate from one sample, sequenced in a study of response to subunit inactivated influenza vaccine. TCRdb called the RT-PCR reads again in MiXCR, with one record for every CDR3 protein. Of around 200,000 distinct CDR3 sequences in the sample, 12% were seen once. The data also belong to a second study, concerning T cells expressing NK-cell markers. In that study: The cDNA for TCR beta came from 5'RACE template switching with UMIs.

The sequencing here drew on CD8+ T cells sorted from PBMCs, taken roughly 12 days after vaccination. The receptors originated from a man in his forties or fifties who received an inactivated influenza vaccine.

The genes are TRBV27 and TRBJ1-2; TRBD1 agrees at 9 bases. J gave up 7 bases and V 6 bases, and 12 bases lay outside the gene matches. The CDR3 spans 15 residues. Germline CDR1 and CDR2: MNHEY and SMNVEV (reference sequence). In DNA form, the CDR3 reads TGTGCCAGCAGCCCCGGGACAGGGACCCCCGTTGGCTACACCTTC. Translating gives CASSPGTGTPVGYTF.

This clonotype was counted many times. The chain uses TRBV12-3 or TRBV12-4 and TRBJ2-5; D is possibly TRBD1 (5 bases). The V and J ends lost 3 bases and 5 bases respectively, with 10 bases between them. This CDR3 comprises 13 residues. The CDR3 sequence: CASSFPGMETQYF. The DNA for the CDR3 is TGTGCCAGCAGTTTTCCAGGGATGGAGACCCAGTACTTC.

The chain is built from TRBV5-5 and TRBJ1-6; D may be TRBD1 (5 bases). CDR3 length: 15 residues. V was cut by 3 bases and J by 9 bases, with 16 bases left in between. The germline V gene encodes CDR1 SGHKS and CDR2 YYEKEE (reference sequence). The CDR3 region is CASSSPGGSTSPLHF. The CDR3 bases are TGTGCCAGCAGCTCCCCCGGGGGATCTACTTCACCCCTCCACTTT. The entire variable domain, with the rest obtained from reference TRBV5-5 and TRBJ1-6, is as follows: DAGVTQSPTHLIKTRGQQVTLRCSPISGHKSVSWYQQVLGQGPQFIFQYYEKEERGRGNFPDRFSARQFPNYSSELNVNALLLGDSALYLCASSSPGGSTSPLHFGNGTRLTVT.

This chain joins TRBV7-9 and TRBJ2-7; 11 bases align to TRBD2. The CDR3 runs 15 residues. V lost 4 bases and J lost 5; bases outside the gene matches: 7. The germline CDR1 and CDR2 sequences are SEHNR and FQNEAQ (reference sequence). The CDR3 DNA reads TGTGCCAGCAGCTCGACTAGCGGGGCAGACGACGAGCAGTACTTC. It is translated as CASSSTSGADDEQYF.

J is TRBJ2-5 and V is TRBV4-3, with D perhaps matching TRBD1 (5 bases). V dropped 2 bases and J dropped 5 bases, with 12 bases sitting between them. Germline CDR1 reads LGHNA; CDR2 reads YSLEER. CDR3 length: 14 amino acids. The CDR3 loop is CASSQSGARETQYF. The CDR3 DNA sequence: TGCGCCAGCAGCCAAAGTGGGGCTCGGGAGACCCAGTACTTC.

The V and J genes are TRBV20-1 and TRBJ2-2, with 9 positions matching TRBD2. V shed 3 bases, J shed 3 bases, and the junction held 5 bases outside the gene matches. This CDR3 comprises 15 residues. Germline CDR1 is DFQATT and CDR2 is SNEGSKA (reference sequence). The CDR3 here is CSASALAGDTGELFF. The CDR3 nucleotides are TGCAGTGCTAGTGCACTAGCGGGCGACACCGGGGAGCTGTTTTTT.

This clonotype was seen a handful of times. The chain has TRBV7-2 and TRBJ1-1; D is unresolved. CDR3 length: 14 amino acids. Between the trimmed V and J ends, which lost 3 bases and 1 base, there was a span of 9 bases. Germline CDR1 SGHTA, CDR2 FQGNSA. Here the CDR3 reads CASSLYSQNTEAFF. As DNA, the CDR3 is TGTGCCAGCAGCTTGTACAGTCAGAACACTGAAGCTTTCTTT.

This chain joins TRBV30 and TRBJ2-7; D possibly corresponds to TRBD1 (6 bases). Germline V lookup: CDR1 GTSNPN, CDR2 SVGIG (reference sequence). The CDR3 is made up of 14 amino acids. Trimming removed 0 bases at V and 3 bases at J, with 12 bases between. The CDR3 nucleotides are TGTGCCTGGAGTGTGATTGGACAGTACTACGAGCAGTACTTC. Its protein product is CAWSVIGQYYEQYF.

This clonotype showed up just a few times. V usage is TRBV20-1 and J usage is TRBJ1-6; 7 bases align to TRBD1. Germline V gene sequence: CDR1 DFQATT, CDR2 SNEGSKA (reference sequence). The trim removed 2 bases at V and 7 bases at J, leaving 8 bases unmatched. The CDR3 is 15 amino acids. CDR3 protein: CSARPLKTGNSPLHF. CDR3 bases: TGCAGTGCTAGACCGCTGAAGACAGGGAATTCACCCCTCCACTTT.

V is TRBV28 and J is TRBJ2-1; D possibly corresponds to TRBD1 (6 bases). Trimming stripped 2 bases from V and 8 bases from J, with 16 bases between. CDR1 is MDHEN and CDR2 is SYDVKM in the germline V gene. The CDR3 covers 15 residues. In DNA form, the CDR3 reads TGTGCCAGCAGTTTAAGGGGCCCCTGGACAGATGAGCAGTTCTTC. Protein: CASSLRGPWTDEQFF.

The chain links TRBV3-1 to TRBJ1-5, with D perhaps matching TRBD1 (5 bases). The CDR3 is 17 residues long. Trimming took off 0 bases at V and 6 bases at J, with 18 bases between the two ends. CDR1 is LGHDT, CDR2 YNNKEL, per germline (reference sequence). CDR3 loop: CASSQDKERGKCQPQHF. The DNA for the CDR3 is TGTGCCAGCAGCCAAGATAAAGAAAGGGGCAAGTGTCAGCCCCAGCATTTT.

In its sample, this clonotype was seen a few times. The gene calls are TRBV29-1 and TRBJ2-7; D perhaps matches TRBD1 (5 bases). V was cut by 3 bases and J by 2 bases, with 11 bases left in between. Germline V gene sequence: CDR1 SQVTM, CDR2 ANQGSEA. There are 13 residues in the CDR3. CDR3 loop: CSVEGPSAYEQYF. CDR3 nucleotides: TGCAGCGTTGAGGGGCCAAGTGCCTACGAGCAGTACTTC.

V usage is TRBV20-1 and J usage is TRBJ2-3; D gene unclear. V lost 0 bases and J lost 0, with 13 bases in between. The CDR3 is 16 amino acids. The V gene's germline CDR1 is DFQATT and CDR2 SNEGSKA (reference sequence). CDR3 DNA sequence: TGCAGTGCTAGAGATCAAAGGCAGCCTAGCACAGATACGCAGTATTTT. This translates into CSARDQRQPSTDTQYF.

At least ten counts were recorded for this clonotype. The gene calls are TRBV29-1 and TRBJ2-2; D call uncertain. This CDR3 has 12 residues. CDR1 is SQVTM and CDR2 is ANQGSEA in the germline V gene. V was trimmed by 7 bases and J by 0 bases, leaving 6 bases between them. The DNA for the CDR3 is TGCAGCGGAACAGCGAACACCGGGGAGCTGTTTTTT. Translation gives CSGTANTGELFF.

The chain employs TRBV28 and TRBJ2-5, with 7 nucleotides matching TRBD1. V lost 4 bases to trimming and J lost 4 bases; unmatched junction nucleotides: 6. The CDR3 covers 14 residues. Germline CDR1 and CDR2: MDHEN and SYDVKM. CDR3 amino acids: CASSSSTGSETQYF. The CDR3 DNA sequence: TGTGCCAGCAGTTCCTCGACAGGGTCAGAGACCCAGTACTTC.

The V and J genes are TRBV3-1 and TRBJ2-1; 7 bases align to TRBD2. The CDR3 spans 15 residues. Germline V gene sequence: CDR1 LGHDT, CDR2 YNNKEL (reference sequence). Germline trimming cut 6 bases from V and 2 bases from J; bases unmatched to any gene: 7. The chain's CDR3 is CASSHPGLTYNEQFF. CDR3 in DNA: TGTGCCAGCAGTCACCCGGGACTAACCTACAATGAGCAGTTCTTC.

A few counts support this clonotype. The rearrangement uses TRBV9 and TRBJ1-6; no definite D call. Germline CDR1 reads SGDLS; CDR2 reads YYNGEE. Between the trimmed V and J ends, which lost 3 bases and 6 bases, there was a span of 10 bases. CDR3 length: 14 residues. The CDR3 protein is CASSADGSNSPLHF. The DNA for the CDR3 is TGTGCCAGCAGCGCGGACGGGTCTAATTCACCCCTCCACTTT. Based on the CDR3 plus reference TRBV9 and TRBJ1-6, the full variable domain is DSGVTQTPKHLITATGQRVTLRCSPRSGDLSVYWYQQSLDQGLQFLIQYYNGEERAKGNILERFSAQQFPDLHSELNLSSLELGDSALYFCASSADGSNSPLHFGNGTRLTVT.

This clonotype was seen a handful of times. V usage is TRBV28 and J usage is TRBJ2-7, with TRBD2 identical over 7 bases. The J segment lost 3 bases and the V segment lost 6 bases, leaving 5 bases of the junction unmatched. CDR1 and CDR2 (germline): MDHEN, SYDVKM. This CDR3 has 13 residues. CDR3 region: CASRTGLVYEQYF. The CDR3, as DNA: TGTGCCAGCAGAACAGGACTAGTCTACGAGCAGTACTTC.